This record concerns one T cell receptor beta chain sequence. For bulk TCR libraries, previously described methods and listed TCR primers were used. From the PCR reads, TCRdb called clonotypes with MiXCR, one entry per CDR3 protein. Of a few hundred thousand distinct CDR3 sequences in the sample, roughly a quarter were seen once. The CDR3 is made up of 13 amino acids. Germline V CDR1 and CDR2: MNHEY, SVGAGI. With 5 bases clipped from V and 7 bases from J, the junction kept 7 bases outside the gene matches. These data belong to a study of molecular identifiers for immune sequencing clone quantification. Study in general: The replicate experiment used RNA from 20,000 or 100,000 naive CD8 cells. This RNA was split into five aliquots, and four of them were sequenced.

The sample consisted of naive CD8+ T cells from blood, with Jurkat cell RNA spiked in. The subset: FACS-sorted CD8+CD4-CCR7+CD45RA+ naive T cells. The J gene is TRBJ2-7, the V gene TRBV6-5; 8 positions match TRBD1. This TCR was sampled from a human donor in good health. Some libraries in this study had Jurkat cell RNA spiked in. CDR3 region: CASSNQGAWEQYF. In DNA form, the CDR3 reads TGTGCCAGCAGTAACCAGGGGGCGTGGGAGCAGTACTTC.